A single sample gave rise to the 15 T cell receptor beta chains below, sequenced in a study of blood T cells in healthy people across ages (dated by TCRdb to 2015 to 2017). The library was produced with 5' RACE. The data were produced on an Illumina HiSeq 2500. A second about 7 to 12 cycle PCR used a sample-barcoded 5' primer and a J-beta primer mix. The raw public reads went through TCRdb reprocessing: fastp at Q25, MiXCR clone calling, in-frame beta chains kept. One record per CDR3 amino acid sequence lists the most common genes and DNA. The sample contains around 600,000 distinct CDR3 sequences, 40% to 55% of them found a single time. The ten top clones hold around 23% of the sample. Specimen: blood. The receptors shown here come from an elderly man in good health.

A few counts support this clonotype. The gene calls are TRBV20-1 and TRBJ2-7, with 9 bases identical to TRBD1. V was pared by 6 bases and J by 6 bases, with 9 bases of the junction left unmatched. This CDR3 comprises 13 residues. Looked up from germline, CDR1 is DFQATT and CDR2 is SNEGSKA (reference sequence). The CDR3 region is CSAPGQGAREQYF. The DNA for the CDR3 is TGCAGTGCGCCGGGACAGGGAGCTCGCGAGCAGTACTTC.

This clonotype has only a few counts. The chain is built from TRBV10-3 and TRBJ2-1; D may be TRBD1 (6 bases). V lost 0 bases and J 9 bases, leaving 18 bases between the germline ends. The CDR3 length is 16 residues. Germline-derived CDR1 and CDR2 are ENHRY and SYGVKD. For the CDR3, the DNA is TGTGCCATCAGTGAGTCGCGCGGTGCAGGGGAGAGTGAGCAGTTCTTC. The encoded protein is CAISESRGAGESEQFF.

The chain joins TRBV12-3 or TRBV12-4 to TRBJ2-7; TRBD2 agrees at 7 bases. CDR3 length: 13 residues. With V trimmed by 8 bases and J by 3 bases, 7 bases remained unmatched. The CDR3 DNA sequence: TGTGCCAGCTTACCAAGCGGGGTCTACGAGCAGTACTTC. This translates into CASLPSGVYEQYF.

This clonotype was seen a handful of times. The chain uses TRBV4-1 and TRBJ2-1, with TRBD1 identical over 8 bases. This CDR3 is 15 amino acids long. J gave up 7 bases and V 3 bases, and 8 bases lay outside the gene matches. Germline CDR1 and CDR2: MGHRA and YSYEKL. The CDR3 DNA follows: TGCGCCAGCAGCCACCCGACAGGGGTCGGGAATGAGCAGTTCTTC. It codes for CASSHPTGVGNEQFF.

The V call is TRBV7-9, the J call TRBJ1-4; possible D gene TRBD1, 6 bases. Germline V gives CDR1 SEHNR, CDR2 FQNEAQ (reference sequence). V was cut by 5 bases and J by 0 bases, with 10 bases left in between. The CDR3 runs to 15 residues. The chain's CDR3 is CASSQRTATNEKLFF. The CDR3 DNA reads TGTGCCAGCAGCCAACGGACAGCAACTAATGAAAAACTGTTTTTT.

The rearrangement links TRBV4-3 to TRBJ2-5, with D tentatively TRBD1 (5 bases). The CDR3 covers 14 residues. Germline V CDR1 and CDR2: LGHNA, YSLEER. Deletions cut 3 bases from V and 3 bases from J, with 11 bases between. DNA for the CDR3: TGCGCCAGCAGCCATTCGCCAGGGAAAGAGACCCAGTACTTC. Translated: CASSHSPGKETQYF.

The chain employs TRBV29-1 and TRBJ2-3; D gene uncertain. In germline, CDR1 is SQVTM, CDR2 ANQGSEA. The CDR3 contains 12 residues. Trimming removed 6 bases at V and 3 bases at J, with 10 bases between. Here the CDR3 DNA reads TGCAGCGTACAGCCCGGGACAGATACGCAGTATTTT. Amino acids: CSVQPGTDTQYF.

This clonotype was seen ten or more times. This chain uses TRBV28 with TRBJ2-1; D possibly corresponds to TRBD1 (8 bases). The germline V and J ends were trimmed by 6 bases and 10 bases, with 16 bases remaining between them. Germline V gives CDR1 MDHEN, CDR2 SYDVKM. The CDR3 runs 13 residues. The CDR3 reads CASRTQGGKEQFF. DNA for the CDR3: TGTGCCAGCAGGACACAGGGGGGGAAAGAGCAGTTCTTC. The full variable domain, its missing parts supplied by reference TRBV28 and TRBJ2-1, is DVKVTQSSRYLVKRTGEKVFLECVQDMDHENMFWYRQDPGLGLRLIYFSYDVKMKEKGDIPEGYSVSREKKERFSLILESASTNQTSMYLCASRTQGGKEQFFGPGTRLTVL.

The chain uses TRBV2 and TRBJ2-5, with no clear D. The DNA end is more similar to TRBJ2-1, so the J call may be wrong. Germline CDR1 is SNHLY and CDR2 is FYNNEI. CDR3 size: 14 residues. CDR3 nucleotide sequence: TGTGCCAGCAGTGAAGGGCAGTACCAAGAGACCCAGTTCTTC. Protein: CASSEGQYQETQFF.

The V and J genes are TRBV7-3 and TRBJ2-5, with TRBD2 identical over 8 bases. Germline CDR1 SGHTA, CDR2 FQGTGA. The CDR3 has 17 residues. The V gene end was trimmed by 5 bases and the J gene end by 5 bases; junction bases not matched to a gene: 16. CDR3 in DNA: TGTGCCAGCAGCCCGCATCGTGGTAGCGGGAATCGGGAGACCCAGTACTTC. It is translated as CASSPHRGSGNRETQYF.

This clonotype was seen a handful of times. The rearrangement links TRBV4-3 to TRBJ1-1; a weak D match, TRBD1 (5 bases). The CDR3 extends over 17 amino acids. The ends were cut back, 4 bases at V and 1 base at J, with 19 bases in the middle. Looked up from germline, CDR1 is LGHNA and CDR2 is YSLEER. CDR3 nucleotide sequence: TGCGCCAGCAGCCCACAACATGGGGGGTACGAGAACACTGAAGCTTTCTTT. This sequence encodes CASSPQHGGYENTEAFF.

The gene calls are TRBV5-1 and TRBJ2-1, with D perhaps matching TRBD2 (6 bases). Trimming removed 6 bases from V and 2 bases from J, with 18 bases in between. The CDR3 consists of 16 residues. Germline V CDR1 and CDR2: SGHRS, YFSETQ. The CDR3 bases are TGCGCCAGCAAGAGTGCGGGGAGAAATACCTACAATGAGCAGTTCTTC. The encoded protein is CASKSAGRNTYNEQFF.

V and J are TRBV9 and TRBJ2-5; D may be TRBD2 (5 bases). The better agreement between TRBJ2-7 and the DNA end casts doubt on the J call. CDR1 is SGDLS and CDR2 is YYNGEE in the germline V gene. This CDR3 is built from 13 residues. CDR3 region: CASSGGAGFEQYF. CDR3 coding DNA: TGTGCCAGCAGCGGGGGAGCAGGTTTCGAGCAGTACTTC.

This chain connects TRBV24-1 to TRBJ2-3; TRBD1 agrees at 7 bases. There are 16 residues in the CDR3. The V segment lost 5 bases and the J segment 2 bases; nucleotides outside the gene matches: 9. The V gene's germline CDR1 is KGHDR and CDR2 SFDVKD. CDR3 amino acids: CATSGTSGQTTDTQYF. For the CDR3, the DNA is TGTGCCACCAGTGGCACGTCGGGACAGACCACAGATACGCAGTATTTT.

The chain combines TRBV5-1 with TRBJ2-1, with D perhaps assigned TRBD1 or TRBD2 (5 bases each). CDR3 length: 14 amino acids. V shed 2 bases and J shed 5 bases, with 11 bases lying between them. Germline values: CDR1 SGHRS, CDR2 YFSETQ. The CDR3 is CASSFGAANNEQFF. In DNA, the CDR3 is TGCGCCAGCAGCTTCGGGGCAGCTAACAATGAGCAGTTCTTC. Using reference TRBV5-1 and TRBJ2-1 for the parts outside the CDR3, the full variable domain is KAGVTQTPRYLIKTRGQQVTLSCSPISGHRSVSWYQQTPGQGLQFLFEYFSETQRNKGNFPGRFSGRQFSNSRSEMNVSTLELGDSALYLCASSFGAANNEQFFGPGTRLTVL.